Each of the 15 T cell receptor beta chains below was sequenced from the same sample in a study of T cell responses to AZD1222 COVID-19 vaccine. TCRdb's table, derived via immunoSEQ multiplex PCR, lists solely in-frame clones and lacks some. The table records some 130,000 clones, 85% to 95% of them present only once. The source was peripheral blood, collected on day 0 of AZD1222 vaccination. These receptors were taken from an adult in good health.

The chain has TRBV6-5 and TRBJ1-4, with D hard to call. CDR3 length: 14 residues. V dropped 6 bases and J dropped 8 bases, with 16 bases sitting between them. The germline gives CDR1 MNHEY, CDR2 SVGAGI. The CDR3 sequence is CASRKRISGEKLFF. CDR3 sequence (DNA): TGTGCCAGCAGGAAAAGGATAAGCGGAGAAAAACTGTTTTTT.

The chain combines TRBV5-6 with TRBJ1-5; D remains ambiguous. Trimming cost V 0 bases and J 5 bases, with 12 bases left between them. CDR1 and CDR2 from the germline V gene are SGHDT and YYEEEE. This CDR3 has 15 amino acids. Written as DNA, the CDR3 is TGTGCCAGCAGCTTGGGCGGGTGGTTCGATCAGCCCCAGCATTTT. It specifies CASSLGGWFDQPQHF.

V is TRBV15 and J is TRBJ2-6; perhaps TRBD1 as D (5 bases). V shed 2 bases and J shed 2 bases, with 13 bases lying between them. The CDR3 is made up of 17 amino acids. In germline, CDR1 is LNHNV, CDR2 YYDKDF (reference sequence). CDR3 nucleotides: TGTGCCACCAGCAGATCCTCAGGGCGCGCTGGGGCCAACGTCCTGACTTTC. The encoded protein is CATSRSSGRAGANVLTF.

The chain carries TRBV18 and TRBJ1-2; TRBD1 agrees at 7 bases. The CDR3 is 13 amino acids. The ends lost 3 bases at V and 6 bases at J; junction bases unmatched: 4. Germline CDR1 KGHSH, CDR2 LQKENI. CDR3 region: CASSPGQTDGYTF. The CDR3 coding sequence is TGTGCCAGCTCACCGGGACAGACGGATGGCTACACCTTC.

This chain links TRBV6-5 with TRBJ2-1; a weak D match, TRBD2 (6 bases). V dropped 0 bases and J dropped 6 bases, with 9 bases sitting between them. The CDR3 contains 14 residues. Per germline, CDR1 MNHEY and CDR2 SVGAGI. The chain's CDR3 is CASSYSVGGNEQFF. The CDR3 DNA reads as TGTGCCAGCAGTTACTCGGTGGGGGGCAATGAGCAGTTCTTC.

This chain connects TRBV9 to TRBJ1-3; D is possibly TRBD1 (5 bases). The CDR3 length is 16 residues. CDR1 SGDLS and CDR2 YYNGEE come from the germline V gene. V lost 3 bases to trimming and J lost 0 bases, with 13 bases between them. The CDR3 loop reads CASSAGDGYSGNTIYF. The CDR3 DNA reads as TGTGCCAGCAGCGCGGGGGACGGATACTCTGGAAACACCATATATTTT.

This clone was observed once. V is TRBV5-1 and J is TRBJ2-5, with 7 bases aligning to TRBD1. The CDR3 runs 17 residues. With V trimmed by 2 bases and J by 4 bases, 14 bases remained unmatched. The germline V gene has CDR1 SGHRS and CDR2 YFSETQ. The CDR3: CASSLQGTATRGETQYF. CDR3 coding DNA: TGCGCCAGCAGCTTACAGGGGACGGCAACAAGAGGAGAGACCCAGTACTTC.

The genes are TRBV30 and TRBJ1-5, with a tentative D call TRBD1 (5 bases). V lost 0 bases, J lost 2 bases, and 8 bases lay in between. The CDR3 contains 14 residues. Per germline, CDR1 GTSNPN and CDR2 SVGIG (reference sequence). For the CDR3, the DNA is TGTGCCTGGAGTGTAGTACAGGGCAATCAGCCCCAGCATTTT. Translated: CAWSVVQGNQPQHF.

The chain is built from TRBV19 and TRBJ1-1; TRBD1 is a possible D gene (5 bases). CDR3 length equals 16 residues. V was pared by 6 bases and J by 0 bases, with 17 bases between. The germline gives CDR1 LNHDA, CDR2 SQIVND (reference sequence). This CDR3 reads CASRDSWGMLNTEAFF. The CDR3 bases are TGTGCCAGTAGAGACAGTTGGGGGATGCTGAACACTGAAGCTTTCTTT. Filled out from reference TRBV19 and TRBJ1-1, the complete variable domain reads DGGITQSPKYLFRKEGQNVTLSCEQNLNHDAMYWYRQDPGQGLRLIYYSQIVNDFQKGDIAEGYSVSREKKESFPLTVTSAQKNPTAFYLCASRDSWGMLNTEAFFGQGTRLTVV.

This clone was seen a handful of times. The rearrangement uses TRBV18 and TRBJ1-2; tentatively, D is TRBD1 (5 bases). Germline values: CDR1 KGHSH, CDR2 LQKENI. Trimming removed 6 bases from V and 4 bases from J, with 15 bases in between. This CDR3 region has 14 residues. In DNA, the CDR3 is TGTGCCAGCTCCACCTACGGGGGACGCTATGGCTACACCTTC. Translating it yields CASSTYGGRYGYTF.

The V call is TRBV6-6, the J call TRBJ2-5; 10 bases are a match to TRBD1. The J segment lost 5 bases and the V segment lost 5 bases, leaving 11 bases of the junction unmatched. CDR1 is MNHNY and CDR2 is SVGAGI in the germline V gene (reference sequence). CDR3 length: 16 residues. The CDR3 bases are TGTGCCAGCAGTCCCCCGGGACAGGGGAGGGAGGAGACCCAGTACTTC. It codes for CASSPPGQGREETQYF.

The chain recombines TRBV7-2 with TRBJ2-7; D is undetermined. CDR3 length: 15 amino acids. Germline V CDR1 and CDR2: SGHTA, FQGNSA. V lost 2 bases, J lost 3 bases, and 14 bases lay in between. The CDR3 loop reads CASSLRTDGYYEQYF. In DNA, the CDR3 is TGTGCCAGCAGCTTAAGGACGGACGGCTACTACGAGCAGTACTTC.

The chain joins TRBV2 to TRBJ1-1; D is unresolved. The CDR3 length is 13 residues. V was trimmed by 6 bases and J by 2 bases, leaving 10 bases between them. In germline, CDR1 is SNHLY, CDR2 FYNNEI. The CDR3 reads CASRQQVNTEAFF. CDR3 in DNA: TGTGCCAGCAGACAGCAGGTTAACACTGAAGCTTTCTTT.

This clone was detected once. CDR3 DNA: TGCGCCAGCAGCCAGGATACGGGGGGGCCCTACGAGCAGTACTTC. Amino acids: CASSQDTGGPYEQYF. V is TRBV4-3 and J is TRBJ2-7, with 8 bases identical to TRBD2. The V and J ends lost 3 bases and 2 bases, in that order; junction bases with no gene match: 6. The V gene's germline CDR1 is LGHNA and CDR2 YSLEER. The CDR3 consists of 15 residues.

The chain is built from TRBV6-5 and TRBJ2-7; 9 bases are a match to TRBD1. CDR1 is MNHEY and CDR2 is SVGAGI in the germline V gene. V lost 6 bases to trimming and J lost 6 bases; unmatched junction nucleotides: 6. CDR3 length equals 13 residues. CDR3 loop: CASSRDRVGEQYF. For the CDR3, the DNA is TGTGCCAGCAGCCGGGACAGGGTTGGCGAGCAGTACTTC.